These 28 T cell receptor beta chains originate from one sample sequenced in a study of siplizumab effects on memory and regulatory T cells (dated by TCRdb to the late 2010s). The protocol used for the library was the immunoSEQ multiplex PCR assay. TCRdb obtained this table from immuneACCESS and retained in-frame rearrangements with V and J assigned. These tables miss some clones; where compared with another copy, unresolved V genes account for less than half of the shortfall, and the remainder is unexplained. The sample data list about 50,000 clones, and about 90% of these were observed just once. The ten largest account for under 0.35% of the sample. Sequences were obtained from naive CD8+ T cells sorted from blood. The intended sense of this specimen's cell subset or site label: unstimulated naive T cells. The receptors derive from a human donor in good health.

This chain uses TRBV6-5 with TRBJ1-4; D is uncertain. This CDR3 is 14 amino acids long. V lost 2 bases to trimming and J lost 1 base, with 5 bases between them. Germline V gives CDR1 MNHEY, CDR2 SVGAGI. DNA for the CDR3: TGTGCCAGCAGTTACGGAGGAACTAATGAAAAACTGTTTTTT. Its protein product is CASSYGGTNEKLFF.

V gene TRBV2 combines with J gene TRBJ2-4; the match to TRBD2 covers 9 bases. Trimming at V came to 3 bases and at J to 8 bases, leaving 8 bases not matched to a gene. This CDR3 spans 15 amino acids. Germline assignment: CDR1 SNHLY and CDR2 FYNNEI. CDR3 loop: CASSEGSGGSDIQYF. The CDR3 nucleotides are TGTGCCAGCAGTGAGGGTAGCGGGGGCTCGGACATTCAGTACTTC. Looking up the rest from reference TRBV2 and TRBJ2-4 gives the full variable domain: EPEVTQTPSHQVTQMGQEVILRCVPISNHLYFYWYRQILGQKVEFLVSFYNNEISEKSEIFDDQFSVERPDGSNFTLKIRSTKLEDSAMYFCASSEGSGGSDIQYFGAGTRLSVL.

The chain couples TRBV27 to TRBJ2-6; tentatively, D is TRBD1 (6 bases). This CDR3 has 20 residues. Trimming took 5 bases from V and 1 from J, leaving 24 bases between them. Germline assignment: CDR1 MNHEY and CDR2 SMNVEV (reference sequence). The chain's CDR3 is CASSHAPDRPTASGANVLTF. In DNA form, the CDR3 reads TGTGCCAGCAGTCACGCGCCGGACAGACCTACTGCTTCTGGGGCCAACGTCCTGACTTTC.

The genes are TRBV6-1 and TRBJ1-3, with D unresolved. The CDR3 covers 11 residues. Germline assignment: CDR1 MNHNS and CDR2 SASEGT. With 7 bases removed from V and 4 bases from J, the gap between germline ends came to 5 bases. Here the CDR3 DNA reads TGTGCCAGCACCCTCGGAAACACCATATATTTT. Its protein is CASTLGNTIYF.

The V and J genes are TRBV27 and TRBJ2-7; the D gene is possibly TRBD2 (6 bases). The CDR3 is 13 amino acids. Trimming shortened V by 2 bases and J by 3 bases, and 8 bases separated the two germline ends. CDR1 and CDR2 from the germline V gene are MNHEY and SMNVEV (reference sequence). The CDR3 DNA reads as TGTGCCAGCAGTTTAAGTAGCGGCTACGAGCAGTACTTC. It encodes CASSLSSGYEQYF.

The chain employs TRBV4-1 and TRBJ2-1; perhaps D is TRBD1 or TRBD2 (5 bases each). CDR1 MGHRA and CDR2 YSYEKL come from the germline V gene. Trimming took 4 bases from V and 10 from J, leaving 14 bases between them. This CDR3 spans 13 amino acids. The CDR3 DNA is TGCGCCAGCAGCCCGGTAAAGGGACCGGAGCAGTTCTTC. Translating gives CASSPVKGPEQFF.

Regarding this clone: This specimen includes other DNA sequences encoding the same CDR3. This sequence joins TRBV5-6 and TRBJ2-6; D remains ambiguous. The V end was cut by 4 bases, the J end by 7 bases, with 12 bases between. The CDR3 spans 14 residues. Germline CDR1 is SGHDT and CDR2 is YYEEEE. The CDR3 DNA sequence: TGTGCCAGCAGCGCGGTCGTCGGAGCCAACGTCCTGACTTTC. It encodes CASSAVVGANVLTF. Full variable domain (rest looked up from reference TRBV5-6 and TRBJ2-6): DAGVTQSPTHLIKTRGQQVTLRCSPKSGHDTVSWYQQALGQGPQFIFQYYEEEERQRGNFPDRFSGHQFPNYSSELNVNALLLGDSALYLCASSAVVGANVLTFGAGSRLTVL.

V gene TRBV12-2 combines with J gene TRBJ1-6; the tabulated D call, TRBD1, remains unverified against the DNA. TRBV12-2 constitutes a pseudogene. CDR3 length equals 15 residues. Written as DNA, the CDR3 is TGTGCAAGTCGCTCCCCGGACAGGGGAGACTCACCCCTCCACTTT. This encodes CASRSPDRGDSPLHF.

CDR3 nucleotides: TGTGCCAGCAGCTTTACTCGGCTCTCAGATACGCAGTATTTT. Its protein is CASSFTRLSDTQYF. The J gene is TRBJ2-3, the V gene TRBV5-6; D uncertain. The CDR3 consists of 14 residues. Trimming left V 2 bases short and J 4 bases short, with 11 bases between. Per germline, CDR1 SGHDT and CDR2 YYEEEE. Full variable domain (missing parts from reference TRBV5-6 and TRBJ2-3): DAGVTQSPTHLIKTRGQQVTLRCSPKSGHDTVSWYQQALGQGPQFIFQYYEEEERQRGNFPDRFSGHQFPNYSSELNVNALLLGDSALYLCASSFTRLSDTQYFGPGTRLTVL.

This rearrangement joins TRBV12-5 to TRBJ2-7, with 10 bases matching TRBD2. The V segment lost 5 bases and the J segment 0 bases; nucleotides outside the gene matches: 7. The CDR3 loop spans 16 amino acids. Germline V gene sequence: CDR1 LGHNT, CDR2 FRNRAP. CDR3 protein: CASGRSSGRVSYEQYF. The CDR3 DNA reads as TGTGCTAGTGGTCGCTCGAGCGGGAGGGTCTCCTACGAGCAGTACTTC. Supplemented by reference TRBV12-5 and TRBJ2-7, the full variable domain reads DARVTQTPRHKVTEMGQEVTMRCQPILGHNTVFWYRQTMMQGLELLAYFRNRAPLDDSGMPKDRFSAEMPDATLATLKIQPSEPRDSAVYFCASGRSSGRVSYEQYFGPGTRLTVT.

This chain uses TRBV2 with TRBJ1-1, with D hard to call. The CDR3 has 11 amino acids. The V end was cut by 11 bases, the J end by 0 bases, with 7 bases between. Germline V gene sequence: CDR1 SNHLY, CDR2 FYNNEI. In nucleotides, the CDR3 is TGTGCCGCCACGCTGAACACTGAAGCTTTCTTT. Amino acid sequence: CAATLNTEAFF.

DNA of the CDR3: TGCAGCGTAGACAGATACAATGAGCAGTTCTTC. Its protein is CSVDRYNEQFF. This rearrangement joins TRBV29-1 to TRBJ2-1; weak D call: TRBD1 (5 bases). CDR1 is SQVTM, CDR2 ANQGSEA, per germline. The CDR3 is 11 residues long. Trimming left V 6 bases short and J 4 bases short, with 7 bases between.

The V and J genes are TRBV7-6 and TRBJ1-1; 9 positions match TRBD1. V lost 3 bases, J lost 2 bases, and 7 bases stayed unmatched. This CDR3 comprises 16 residues. Germline CDR1 is SGHVS and CDR2 is FNYEAQ. DNA for the CDR3: TGTGCCAGCAGCTTTGACGGACAGGGGACAAACACTGAAGCTTTCTTT. Protein: CASSFDGQGTNTEAFF. Combining the CDR3 with reference TRBV7-6 and TRBJ1-1 gives the whole variable domain GAGVSQSPRYKVTKRGQDVALRCDPISGHVSLYWYRQALGQGPEFLTYFNYEAQQDKSGLPNDRFSAERPEGSISTLTIQRTEQRDSAMYRCASSFDGQGTNTEAFFGQGTRLTVV.

This chain links TRBV25-1 with TRBJ1-2; possibly TRBD1 for D (5 bases). The ends were cut back, 8 bases at V and 4 bases at J, with 17 bases in the middle. The CDR3 runs 14 residues. Germline values: CDR1 MGHDK, CDR2 SYGVNS. The CDR3 loop is CASLSGDVTYGYTF. Written as DNA, the CDR3 is TGTGCCAGCCTTAGCGGGGACGTGACCTATGGCTACACCTTC.

The chain uses TRBV11-3 and TRBJ2-3; TRBD1 aligns across 7 bases. There are 13 residues in the CDR3. Germline CDR1 reads SGHNT; CDR2 reads YENEEA. J lost 3 bases, V lost 5 bases, and 2 bases had no gene match. Here the CDR3 DNA reads TGTGCCAGCAGCGCCAGGGGGACAGATACGCAGTATTTT. Translation: CASSARGTDTQYF. The entire variable domain, with the rest obtained from reference TRBV11-3 and TRBJ2-3, is as follows: EAGVVQSPRYKIIEKKQPVAFWCNPISGHNTLYWYLQNLGQGPELLIRYENEEAVDDSQLPKDRFSAERLKGVDSTLKIQPAELGDSAVYLCASSARGTDTQYFGPGTRLTVL.

The chain joins TRBV7-9 to TRBJ2-7; perhaps TRBD2 as D (5 bases). CDR3 length: 14 residues. V was clipped by 0 bases and J by 2 bases, with 8 bases between them. Germline CDR1 is SEHNR and CDR2 is FQNEAQ (reference sequence). The CDR3 DNA follows: TGTGCCAGCAGCTTAGCTGCTAGCACCTACGAGCAGTACTTC. This encodes CASSLAASTYEQYF.

This sequence joins TRBV19 and TRBJ1-1, with a tentative D call TRBD1 (5 bases). Germline CDR1 is LNHDA and CDR2 is SQIVND (reference sequence). The CDR3 covers 13 residues. V was shortened by 4 bases and J by 0 bases, with 6 bases between the two germline ends. CDR3 DNA sequence: TGTGCCAGTAGTAGGACATTGAACACTGAAGCTTTCTTT. Translated, it gives CASSRTLNTEAFF.

This clone was observed once. The junction does not match germline at one end; this may be a read error. Other DNA sequences in this specimen translate into the identical CDR3. V usage is TRBV27 and J usage is TRBJ1-2; D uncertain. The CDR3 contains 15 residues. Germline V CDR1 and CDR2: MNHEY, SMNVEV (reference sequence). CDR3 DNA sequence: TGTGCCAGCAGTTTAGCAGGATTTAATAACTATGGTTACACCTTC. This codes for CASSLAGFNNYGYTF.

CDR3 nucleotide sequence: TGTGCCAGCAGCGTAGCTGACAGAAAAGAGACCCAGTACTTC. Encoded protein: CASSVADRKETQYF. This sequence joins TRBV9 and TRBJ2-5, with D possibly matching TRBD1 (5 bases). Trimming cost V 0 bases and J 3 bases, with 9 bases left between them. Germline V gene lookup returns CDR1 SGDLS and CDR2 YYNGEE. The CDR3 is 14 residues long. Variable domain in full (rest from reference TRBV9 and TRBJ2-5): DSGVTQTPKHLITATGQRVTLRCSPRSGDLSVYWYQQSLDQGLQFLIQYYNGEERAKGNILERFSAQQFPDLHSELNLSSLELGDSALYFCASSVADRKETQYFGPGTRLLVL.

The rearrangement joins TRBV6-5 to TRBJ2-2, with D uncertain. This CDR3 has 16 amino acids. CDR1 MNHEY and CDR2 SVGAGI come from the germline V gene. V was clipped by 0 bases and J by 2 bases, with 10 bases between them. In nucleotides, the CDR3 is TGTGCCAGCAGTTACTCGAGCAGTGGAAACACCGGGGAGCTGTTTTTT. It translates to CASSYSSSGNTGELFF.

The gene calls are TRBV5-6 and TRBJ2-7; D gene unclear. The CDR3 totals 13 residues. Looked up from germline, CDR1 is SGHDT and CDR2 is YYEEEE. Trimming removed 1 base from V and 3 bases from J, with 8 bases in between. Here the CDR3 DNA reads TGTGCCAGCAGCTTGAGGTCTAACTACGAGCAGTACTTC. Translated, it gives CASSLRSNYEQYF.

About this clone itself: The junction departs from germline at one end; a sequencing error may be responsible. The rearrangement links TRBV9 to TRBJ1-2; D not resolved. The CDR3 is made up of 8 amino acids. Germline V gives CDR1 SGDLS, CDR2 YYNGEE. The DNA for the CDR3 is TGTGCCAGCAGCGTAGCCGACTTC. Amino acids: CASSVADF.

This clone was observed a few times. V and J are TRBV13 and TRBJ1-1; D remains ambiguous. The CDR3 contains 14 residues. Trimming shortened V by 1 base and J by 1 base, and 7 bases separated the two germline ends. Germline lookup yields CDR1 PRHDT and CDR2 FYEKMQ (reference sequence). This chain's CDR3 is CASSLALANTEAFF. In DNA, the CDR3 is TGTGCCAGCAGCTTAGCACTCGCGAACACTGAAGCTTTCTTT.

V and J are TRBV19 and TRBJ2-7, with 7 bases matching TRBD1. There are 15 residues in the CDR3. V shed 6 bases, J shed 2 bases, and the junction held 10 bases outside the gene matches. Germline CDR1 reads LNHDA; CDR2 reads SQIVND (reference sequence). The CDR3 loop is CASRQQRGPPYEQYF. The CDR3 nucleotides are TGTGCCAGTAGGCAGCAGAGGGGGCCCCCCTACGAGCAGTACTTC.

V and J are TRBV5-4 and TRBJ2-2; D is unclear. V lost 0 bases and J 6 bases, leaving 6 bases between the germline ends. The CDR3 covers 13 residues. The germline gives CDR1 SGHNT, CDR2 YYREEE (reference sequence). The CDR3 DNA reads as TGTGCCAGCAGCTTGGCTGGGCCCGGGGAGCTGTTTTTT. As protein: CASSLAGPGELFF.

The rearrangement joins TRBV4-1 to TRBJ2-3; 7 positions agree with TRBD1. The CDR3 consists of 17 residues. With 0 bases clipped from V and 2 bases from J, the junction kept 8 bases outside the gene matches. Germline V gene data show CDR1 as MGHRA and CDR2 as YSYEKL. The CDR3 coding sequence is TGCGCCAGCAGCCAAGATATACACGGGACAGCCACAGATACGCAGTATTTT. Residues: CASSQDIHGTATDTQYF.

The chain uses TRBV19 and TRBJ2-2, with unresolved D. Trimming shortened V by 7 bases and J by 1 base, and 10 bases separated the two germline ends. Germline CDR1 LNHDA, CDR2 SQIVND (reference sequence). The CDR3 covers 14 residues. The CDR3 protein is CASTETMNTGELFF. In DNA form, the CDR3 reads TGTGCCAGTACAGAGACAATGAACACCGGGGAGCTGTTTTTT.

The chain combines TRBV13 with TRBJ2-1; D possibly uses TRBD1 or TRBD2 (6 bases each). Per the germline V gene, CDR1 is PRHDT and CDR2 is FYEKMQ (reference sequence). V was trimmed by 0 bases and J by 6 bases, leaving 12 bases between them. The CDR3 spans 15 residues. In DNA, the CDR3 is TGTGCCAGCAGCTTAGGTTCAGGAGGGGGCAATGAGCAGTTCTTC. Its translation is CASSLGSGGGNEQFF.